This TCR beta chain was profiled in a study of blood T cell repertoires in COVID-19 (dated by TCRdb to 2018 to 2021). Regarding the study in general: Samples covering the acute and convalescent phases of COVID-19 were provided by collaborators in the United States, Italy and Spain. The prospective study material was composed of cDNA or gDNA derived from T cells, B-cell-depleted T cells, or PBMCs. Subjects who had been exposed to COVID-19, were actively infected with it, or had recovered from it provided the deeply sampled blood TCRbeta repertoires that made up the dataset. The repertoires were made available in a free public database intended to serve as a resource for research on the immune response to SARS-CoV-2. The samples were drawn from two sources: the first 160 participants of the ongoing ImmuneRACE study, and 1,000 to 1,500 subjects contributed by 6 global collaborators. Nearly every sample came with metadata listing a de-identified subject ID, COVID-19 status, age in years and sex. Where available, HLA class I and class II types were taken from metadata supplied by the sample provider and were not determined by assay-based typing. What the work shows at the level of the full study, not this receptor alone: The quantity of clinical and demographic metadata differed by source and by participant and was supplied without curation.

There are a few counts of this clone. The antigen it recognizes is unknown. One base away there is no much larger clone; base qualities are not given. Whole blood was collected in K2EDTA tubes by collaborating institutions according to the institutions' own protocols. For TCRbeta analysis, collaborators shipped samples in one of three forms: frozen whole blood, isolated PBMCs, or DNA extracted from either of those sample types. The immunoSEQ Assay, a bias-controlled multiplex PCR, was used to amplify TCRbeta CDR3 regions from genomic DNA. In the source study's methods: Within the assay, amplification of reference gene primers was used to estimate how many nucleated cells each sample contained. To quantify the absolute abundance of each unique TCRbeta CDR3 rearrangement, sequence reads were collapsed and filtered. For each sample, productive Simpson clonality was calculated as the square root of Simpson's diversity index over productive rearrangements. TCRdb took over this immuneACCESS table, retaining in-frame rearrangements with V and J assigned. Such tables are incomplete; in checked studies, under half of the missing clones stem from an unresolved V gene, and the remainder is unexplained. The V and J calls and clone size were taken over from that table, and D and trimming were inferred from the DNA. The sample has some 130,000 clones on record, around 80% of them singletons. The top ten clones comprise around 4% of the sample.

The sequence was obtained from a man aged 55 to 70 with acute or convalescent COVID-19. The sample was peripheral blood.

The DNA sequence reads TGTGCCAGCAGCGTAGGCCAGGGGGAAAACAATGAGCAGTTCTTC. This yields the protein CASSVGQGENNEQFF. The sequence links TRBV9 to TRBJ2-1, with TRBD1 matching 7 junction bases. Relative to germline, V is missing 0 bases and J is missing 5 bases, with 5 bases of the junction outside any gene match. The CDR3 sequence holds 15 residues, the cysteine and phenylalanine included. Of all the DNA, just the CDR3 is kept, 45 bases in frame from base 1. The germline V gene sets CDR1 to SGDLS and CDR2 to YYNGEE.